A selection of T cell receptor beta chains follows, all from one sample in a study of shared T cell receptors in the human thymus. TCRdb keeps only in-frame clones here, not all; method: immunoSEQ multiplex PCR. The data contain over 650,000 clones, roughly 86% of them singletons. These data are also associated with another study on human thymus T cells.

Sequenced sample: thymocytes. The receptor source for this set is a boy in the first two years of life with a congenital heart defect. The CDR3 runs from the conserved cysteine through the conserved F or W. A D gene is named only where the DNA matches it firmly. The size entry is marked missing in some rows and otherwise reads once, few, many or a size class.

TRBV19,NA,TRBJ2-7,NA,TGTGCCAGTAGTATTAGCCCAGTCTCCTACGAGCAGTACTTC,CASSISPVSYEQYF
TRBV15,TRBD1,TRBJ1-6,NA,TGTGCCACCAGCATAAAGTCCGGACAGGGGTATAATTCACCCCTCCACTTT,CATSIKSGQGYNSPLHF
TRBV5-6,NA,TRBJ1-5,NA,TGTGCCAGCAGCTTGGTCAGGGGTTGGAGCAATCAGCCCCAGCATTTT,CASSLVRGWSNQPQHF
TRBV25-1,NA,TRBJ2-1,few,TGTGCCAGCAGTGATCGAGACAATGAGCAGTTCTTC,CASSDRDNEQFF
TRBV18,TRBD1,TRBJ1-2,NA,TGTGCCAGCTCGGACAGGCGGCTCTATGGCTACACCTTC,CASSDRRLYGYTF
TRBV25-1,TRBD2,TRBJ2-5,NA,TGTGCCAGCAGTGGCCTAGCGGGGGGTTGGGAGACCCAGTACTTC,CASSGLAGGWETQYF
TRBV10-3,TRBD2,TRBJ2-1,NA,TGTGCCATCAGTGACCCGGGACTAGAAAACGTTTACCATGAGCAGTTCTTC,CAISDPGLENVYHEQFF
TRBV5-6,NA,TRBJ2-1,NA,TGTGCCAGCAGCTTGTTATCCCAGGGGCAGTTCTTC,CASSLLSQGQFF
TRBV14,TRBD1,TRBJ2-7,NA,TGTGCCAGCAGCCAATCCGACGACAGGGAAGCCTACGAGCAGTACTTC,CASSQSDDREAYEQYF
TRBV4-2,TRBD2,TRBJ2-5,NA,TGTGCCAGCAGCCAAGAAGGGGGAGGGTGGCGGGGGGTTCGGGAGACCCAGTACTTC,CASSQEGGGWRGVRETQYF
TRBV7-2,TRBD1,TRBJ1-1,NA,TGTGCCAGCAGCTTAGCCCCCCCTATCTTGGAACAGGGGGCCGGGAACACTGAAGCTTTCTTT,CASSLAPPILEQGAGNTEAFF
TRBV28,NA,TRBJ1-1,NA,TGTGCCAGCTCCGGGTATACTGGAATGAACACTGAAGCTTTCTTT,CASSGYTGMNTEAFF
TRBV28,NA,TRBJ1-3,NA,TGTGCCAGCAGTTCCAGAGACGGACTCTCTGGAAACACCATATATTTT,CASSSRDGLSGNTIYF
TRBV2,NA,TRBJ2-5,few,TGTGCCAGCATGGGCCTCCAAGAGACCCAGTACTTC,CASMGLQETQYF
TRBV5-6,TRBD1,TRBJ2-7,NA,TGTGCCAGCAGCCGAAAAAAGGACCCCGGGACAGCTAGATACGAGCAGTACTTC,CASSRKKDPGTARYEQYF
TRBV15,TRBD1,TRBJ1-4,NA,TGTGCCACCAGCCGCGACAGGGATGAAAAACTGTTTTTT,CATSRDRDEKLFF
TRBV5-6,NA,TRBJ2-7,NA,TGTGCCAGCAGCTACCCCTCGGGACTCGAGGCCGAGCAGTACTTC,CASSYPSGLEAEQYF
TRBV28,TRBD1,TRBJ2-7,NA,TGTGCCAGCAGTCCGCCCACCCGGACAGGGGATGCCTACGAGCAGTACTTC,CASSPPTRTGDAYEQYF
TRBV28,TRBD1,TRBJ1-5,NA,TGTGCCAGCAGACAGGGGAATCAGCCCCAGCATTTT,CASRQGNQPQHF
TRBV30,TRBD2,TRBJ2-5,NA,TGTGCCTGGTGCCTCACTAGCGGGGGCCTGGGGGGGACCCAGTACTTC,CAWCLTSGGLGGTQYF
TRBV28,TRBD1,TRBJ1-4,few,TGTGCCAGCAGTTCGACAGGGGCCGGGGAAAAACTGTTTTTT,CASSSTGAGEKLFF
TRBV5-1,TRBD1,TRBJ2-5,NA,TGCGCCAGCAGCTGGCCCGGACAGGGAAGGGAGACCCAGTACTTC,CASSWPGQGRETQYF
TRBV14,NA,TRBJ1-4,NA,TGTGCCAGCAGCCAGGAAGCCGACCGGGACACAAATGAAAAACTGTTTTTT,CASSQEADRDTNEKLFF
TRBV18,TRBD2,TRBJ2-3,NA,TGTGCCAGCTCACCATCAATGGTCATAGGCGGGGGTAGCACAGATACGCAGTATTTT,CASSPSMVIGGGSTDTQYF
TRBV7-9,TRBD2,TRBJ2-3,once,TGTGCCAGCAGCTTACGCCTAGCGGGTGACACAGATACGCAGTATTTT,CASSLRLAGDTDTQYF
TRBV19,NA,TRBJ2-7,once,TGTGCCAGTAGTATCGGGACTCGCGCATCCTACGAGCAGTACTTC,CASSIGTRASYEQYF
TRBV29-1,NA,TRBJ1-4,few,TGCAGCGTGAGGCTGAATGAAAAACTGTTTTTT,CSVRLNEKLFF
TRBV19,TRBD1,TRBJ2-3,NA,TGTGCCAGTAGTATGTTCCAACAGGGGCCCATGGCCACAGATACGCAGTATTTT,CASSMFQQGPMATDTQYF
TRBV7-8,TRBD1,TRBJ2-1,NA,TGTGCCAGCAGCTACAGGGGGAGCTCCTACAATGAGCAGTTCTTC,CASSYRGSSYNEQFF
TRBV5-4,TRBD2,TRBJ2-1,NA,TGTGCCAGCAGCTGGCAGCGGGAGGACAATGAGCAGTTCTTC,CASSWQREDNEQFF
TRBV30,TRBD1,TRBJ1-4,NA,TGTGCCTGGAGTGAACGTCGACAGGGGCCAATGGCAACTAATGAAAAACTGTTTTTT,CAWSERRQGPMATNEKLFF
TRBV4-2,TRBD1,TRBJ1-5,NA,TGTGCCAGCAGCCAAGATTATGTAGTACAGGGGCTAAGATGGAGCAATCAGCCCCAGCATTTT,CASSQDYVVQGLRWSNQPQHF
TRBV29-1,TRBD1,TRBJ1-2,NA,TGCAGCGACCTCCGACAGGGGTGGAAAGCTAACTATGGCTACACCTTC,CSDLRQGWKANYGYTF
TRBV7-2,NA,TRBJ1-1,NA,TGTGCCAGCAGCTTAGTGGGGCAGGGGAATACTGAAGCTTTCTTT,CASSLVGQGNTEAFF
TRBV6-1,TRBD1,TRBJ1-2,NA,TGTGCCAGCAGTGCCGGACAGGGGGACTATGGCTACACCTTC,CASSAGQGDYGYTF
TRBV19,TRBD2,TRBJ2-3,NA,TGTGCCAGTAGATGGATCTCCGCGGGGACTAGCGGGGCGACAGATACGCAGTATTTT,CASRWISAGTSGATDTQYF
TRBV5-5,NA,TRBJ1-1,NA,TGTGCCAGCAGCTTGGGGGCGGAAGCTTTCTTT,CASSLGAEAFF
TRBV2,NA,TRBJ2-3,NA,TGTGCCAGCAACTCGGGATGCACAGATACGCAGTATTTT,CASNSGCTDTQYF
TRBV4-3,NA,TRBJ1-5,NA,TGCGCCAGCAGCCAAGATTTGGGTAACAGCCTCAATCAGCCCCAGCATTTT,CASSQDLGNSLNQPQHF
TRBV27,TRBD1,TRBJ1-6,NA,TGTGCCAGCAGAGACAGGGTGTTCGGCTCACCCCTCCACTTT,CASRDRVFGSPLHF
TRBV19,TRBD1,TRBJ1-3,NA,TGTGCCAGTGGGACCCAACAGGGGGGCTCTGGAAACACCATATATTTT,CASGTQQGGSGNTIYF
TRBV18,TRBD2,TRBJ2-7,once,TGTGCCAGCTCACCACCTAGGGTAGCGGGAGGGCCCTACGAGCAGTACTTC,CASSPPRVAGGPYEQYF
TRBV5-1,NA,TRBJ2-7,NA,TGCGCCAGCAGCTTGTATCCGGCAGGGGACGAGCAGTACTTC,CASSLYPAGDEQYF
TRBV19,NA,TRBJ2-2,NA,TGTGCCAGTAGTATCGAGGCTACCCCGAACACCGGGGAGCTGTTTTTT,CASSIEATPNTGELFF
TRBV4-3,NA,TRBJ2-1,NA,TGCGCCAGCAGCCAAGGAGGGGGGGCGATCAATGAGCAGTTCTTC,CASSQGGGAINEQFF
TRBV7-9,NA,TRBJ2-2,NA,TGTGCCAGCAGCTTCTTGTGGGAAGGGGAGAACACCGGGGAGCTGTTTTTT,CASSFLWEGENTGELFF
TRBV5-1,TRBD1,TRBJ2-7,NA,TGCGCCAGCAGCTTGACCCCCTTTTGGGCAGGGGGCAGCTACGAGCAGTACTTC,CASSLTPFWAGGSYEQYF
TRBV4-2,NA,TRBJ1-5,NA,TGTGCCAGCAGCCAAGACTCGCAGTTCAATCAGCCCCAGCATTTT,CASSQDSQFNQPQHF
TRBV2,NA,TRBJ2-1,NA,TGTGCCAGGACCGCTCTGGTATCGGGGCAGTTCTTC,CARTALVSGQFF
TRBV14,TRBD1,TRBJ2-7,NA,TGTGCCAGCAGCCATCACAGGGGGCGCGCCTACGAGCAGTACTTC,CASSHHRGRAYEQYF
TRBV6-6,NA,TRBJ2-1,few,TGTGCCAGCAGTTACGAGGTTAATTCCGACAATGAGCAGTTCTTC,CASSYEVNSDNEQFF